The 19 T cell receptor beta chains below all came from one sample that was sequenced in a study of CD4+ T cells in melanoma. The table came from immunoSEQ multiplex PCR; TCRdb's copy has only in-frame clones and leaves some out. This table has some 120,000 clones, 92% appearing once. The sample was peripheral blood. The source of these receptors is a human donor with melanoma.

The chain carries TRBV28 and TRBJ1-2; 8 nucleotides match TRBD1. CDR3 size: 13 residues. V trimming: 6 bases; J trimming: 7 bases; junction bases outside the gene matches: 7. Germline V gives CDR1 MDHEN, CDR2 SYDVKM. CDR3 in DNA: TGTGCCAGCAGCAGAGCAGGGGGCTTTGGCTACACCTTC. Protein sequence: CASSRAGGFGYTF.

The V and J genes are TRBV4-1 and TRBJ2-5; 7 nucleotides align to TRBD2. The CDR3 sequence is 12 residues long. V lost 4 bases, J lost 7 bases, and 3 bases stayed unmatched. CDR1 and CDR2 (germline): MGHRA, YSYEKL. CDR3 sequence: CASSRPGGTQYF. The CDR3 bases are TGCGCCAGCAGCCGTCCGGGGGGGACCCAGTACTTC.

The V gene is TRBV5-5, the J gene TRBJ2-1; TRBD1 matches at 8 bases. V gave up 0 bases and J gave up 4 bases; unmatched junction bases: 3. Germline values: CDR1 SGHKS, CDR2 YYEKEE (reference sequence). CDR3 size: 15 residues. In DNA, the CDR3 is TGTGCCAGCAGCTTGGTAACAGGGGGATACAATGAGCAGTTCTTC. It yields the protein CASSLVTGGYNEQFF.

V gene TRBV27 combines with J gene TRBJ2-7; D perhaps matches TRBD1 (5 bases). Trimming stripped 0 bases from V and 3 bases from J, with 9 bases between. The CDR3 is 14 residues long. Germline V gives CDR1 MNHEY, CDR2 SMNVEV (reference sequence). CDR3 bases: TGTGCCAGCAGTTTATCTTACCAGGGCTACGAGCAGTACTTC. Translated: CASSLSYQGYEQYF.

This chain connects TRBV27 to TRBJ2-3; 14 bases fit TRBD2. The CDR3 runs to 20 residues. Germline CDR1 MNHEY, CDR2 SMNVEV (reference sequence). V gave up 3 bases and J gave up 7 bases; unmatched junction bases: 18. This CDR3 is CASSFRPGLAGAVGRNTQYF. CDR3 DNA sequence: TGTGCCAGCAGTTTCCGTCCGGGACTAGCGGGGGCCGTGGGTCGAAATACGCAGTATTTT.

As concerns this clone: One junction end does not reproduce the germline sequence, and a read error may be involved. The rearrangement links TRBV29-1 to TRBJ2-5, with D unresolved. This CDR3 comprises 11 residues. Germline lookup yields CDR1 SQVTM and CDR2 ANQGSEA. CDR3 region: CSVRTSGLVDF. CDR3 nucleotide sequence: TGCAGCGTGCGAACGTCCGGCCTCGTGGACTTC.

This clone was seen once. The chain has TRBV5-1 and TRBJ2-1, with D possibly called TRBD1 or TRBD2 (5 bases each). Germline CDR1 SGHRS, CDR2 YFSETQ. This CDR3 has 18 amino acids. Trimming removed 4 bases from V and 6 bases from J, with 26 bases in between. The CDR3 reads CASSRTRTRELGVNEQFF. Written as DNA, the CDR3 is TGCGCCAGCAGCCGCACAAGAACTAGGGAACTGGGGGTCAATGAGCAGTTCTTC.

The chain uses TRBV4-2 and TRBJ2-7; 11 bases are shared with TRBD2. This CDR3 is built from 15 residues. The trim removed 6 bases at V and 4 bases at J, leaving 8 bases unmatched. The V gene's germline CDR1 is LGHNA and CDR2 YNFKEQ. The CDR3 region has the DNA TGTGCCAGCAGTCGCCAGACTAGCGGGGCTTACGAGCAGTACTTC. Translating gives CASSRQTSGAYEQYF.

V usage is TRBV2 and J usage is TRBJ2-5; possible D gene TRBD2, 5 bases. Germline loops: CDR1 SNHLY, CDR2 FYNNEI. The length of the CDR3 is 14 residues. V lost 3 bases and J 5 bases, leaving 13 bases between the germline ends. CDR3 sequence: CASSDSGLVETQYF. The CDR3 DNA reads as TGTGCCAGCAGTGATTCGGGGTTGGTGGAGACCCAGTACTTC.

This clone was observed once. J is TRBJ1-5 and V is TRBV5-6; D ambiguous. The CDR3 totals 15 residues. CDR1 and CDR2 from the germline V gene are SGHDT and YYEEEE. Trimming took off 0 bases at V and 0 bases at J, with 7 bases between the two ends. The CDR3 DNA reads as TGTGCCAGCAGCTTGGGGTCGACTAGCAATCAGCCCCAGCATTTT. This sequence encodes CASSLGSTSNQPQHF. Using reference TRBV5-6 and TRBJ1-5 for the parts outside the CDR3, the full variable domain is DAGVTQSPTHLIKTRGQQVTLRCSPKSGHDTVSWYQQALGQGPQFIFQYYEEEERQRGNFPDRFSGHQFPNYSSELNVNALLLGDSALYLCASSLGSTSNQPQHFGDGTRLSIL.

This chain uses TRBV6-5 with TRBJ2-5, with TRBD1 identical over 10 bases. V was pared by 5 bases and J by 5 bases, with 8 bases of the junction left unmatched. Germline loops: CDR1 MNHEY, CDR2 SVGAGI. CDR3 length equals 15 residues. The CDR3: CASSPDRTGGETQYF. The CDR3 DNA reads as TGTGCCAGCAGTCCCGACCGGACAGGGGGGGAGACCCAGTACTTC.

This rearrangement joins TRBV7-3 to TRBJ2-7; 10 bases map to TRBD2. V dropped 0 bases and J dropped 3; count of bases not matched to a gene: 8. The CDR3 runs 17 residues. Germline V gene lookup returns CDR1 SGHTA and CDR2 FQGTGA. The CDR3 reads CASSLTGVTSGNYEQYF. Written as DNA, the CDR3 is TGTGCCAGCAGCTTAACGGGGGTTACTAGCGGGAACTACGAGCAGTACTTC.

V and J are TRBV7-6 and TRBJ2-2; a weak D match, TRBD2 (5 bases). This CDR3 region has 15 residues. V lost 2 bases to trimming and J lost 3 bases, with 10 bases between them. The germline gives CDR1 SGHVS, CDR2 FNYEAQ. CDR3: CASSLRVGDTGELFF. The CDR3 coding sequence is TGTGCCAGCAGCTTACGTGTGGGAGACACCGGGGAGCTGTTTTTT.

This clone was detected only once. The V gene is TRBV7-9, the J gene TRBJ2-4; TRBD2 agrees at 10 bases. From germline, CDR1 is SEHNR and CDR2 FQNEAQ (reference sequence). This CDR3 spans 16 amino acids. The V and J ends lost 2 bases and 1 base, in that order; junction bases with no gene match: 2. The DNA for the CDR3 is TGTGCCAGCAGCTTACTAGCGGGGGTGGCCAAAAACATTCAGTACTTC. Encoded protein: CASSLLAGVAKNIQYF.

The chain has TRBV7-2 and TRBJ1-1, with D unclear. Germline assignment: CDR1 SGHTA and CDR2 FQGNSA. This CDR3 is built from 13 residues. V was pared by 6 bases and J by 10 bases, with 18 bases between. CDR3 DNA: TGTGCCAGCAGACGCACCGGGAAAAAGGTAGCTTTCTTT. Its protein is CASRRTGKKVAFF.

The chain links TRBV9 to TRBJ2-5, with a tentative D call TRBD2 (5 bases). This CDR3 contains 17 residues. Germline V CDR1 and CDR2: SGDLS, YYNGEE. V lost 1 base and J 5 bases, leaving 21 bases between the germline ends. CDR3 in amino acids: CASSVFGGQVRGETQYF. CDR3 bases: TGTGCCAGCAGCGTATTCGGCGGGCAGGTCAGAGGGGAGACCCAGTACTTC.

This chain joins TRBV18 and TRBJ2-5; D tentatively fits TRBD1 or TRBD2 (5 bases each). In germline, CDR1 is KGHSH, CDR2 LQKENI. This CDR3 spans 16 amino acids. The ends were cut back, 1 base at V and 1 base at J, with 13 bases in the middle. CDR3 sequence reads: CASSPLEVGTQETQYF. CDR3 coding DNA: TGTGCCAGCTCACCACTGGAGGTTGGGACCCAAGAGACCCAGTACTTC.

This rearrangement joins TRBV15 to TRBJ1-5; D gene ambiguous. V gave up 4 bases and J gave up 6 bases, with 10 bases separating them. The CDR3 runs 13 residues. CDR1 and CDR2 from the germline V gene are LNHNV and YYDKDF (reference sequence). The CDR3 region has the DNA TGTGCCACCAGCAATAATTACGGTCAGCCCCAGCATTTT. Its protein product is CATSNNYGQPQHF.

This rearrangement joins TRBV28 to TRBJ2-7, with TRBD2 as a possible D gene (7 bases). This CDR3 is built from 13 residues. Trimming stripped 5 bases from V and 4 bases from J, with 12 bases between. CDR1 is MDHEN, CDR2 SYDVKM, per germline. The CDR3 here is CASSPGGLYEQYF. CDR3 coding DNA: TGTGCCAGCAGTCCGGGGGGCCTTTACGAGCAGTACTTC.